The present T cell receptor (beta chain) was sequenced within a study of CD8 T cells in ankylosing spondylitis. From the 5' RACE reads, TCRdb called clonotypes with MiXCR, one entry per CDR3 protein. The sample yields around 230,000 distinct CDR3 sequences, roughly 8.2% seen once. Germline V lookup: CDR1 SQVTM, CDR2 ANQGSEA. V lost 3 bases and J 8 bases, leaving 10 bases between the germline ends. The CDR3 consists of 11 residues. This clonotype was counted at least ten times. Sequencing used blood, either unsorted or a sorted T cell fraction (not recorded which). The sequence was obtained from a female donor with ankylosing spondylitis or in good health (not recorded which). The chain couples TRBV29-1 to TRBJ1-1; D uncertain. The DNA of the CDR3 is TGCAGCGTTGAGGCAACAACCGAAGCTTTCTTT. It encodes CSVEATTEAFF.